Shown below are 27 T cell receptor beta chains from a single sample sequenced in a study of T cells after yellow fever vaccination (dated by TCRdb to the late 2010s). Sample treatment or condition, as interpreted from the label and publication: live attenuated yellow fever vaccine strain. Library method: 5' RACE. Sequencing relied on an Illumina HiSeq 2500. TCRdb ran its own pipeline on the public reads, namely fastp trimming at Q25 and MiXCR clone calling, and kept in-frame beta chains. Rows are unified per CDR3 protein, each entry keeping the most common DNA and genes. Across this sample there are about 29,000 distinct CDR3 sequences, with 5% to 6% seen only once. The ten largest clones add up to approximately 39% of the sample. Sample: CD8+ T cells sorted from PBMCs, taken 10 days after the yellow fever booster vaccination. These receptors came from a man aged 25 to 40 who received the YFV17D yellow fever vaccine.

The sample holds many counts of this clonotype. This chain connects TRBV6-2 or TRBV6-3 to TRBJ2-4; D unclear. The CDR3 totals 11 residues. The germline V gene encodes CDR1 MNHEY and CDR2 SVGEGT. V dropped 4 bases and J dropped 7 bases, with 5 bases sitting between them. The CDR3 DNA is TGTGCCAGCAGTTGGGGTAACATTCAGTACTTC. Its translation: CASSWGNIQYF.

This clonotype was picked up a small number of times. J is TRBJ2-7 and V is TRBV13; 9 positions agree with TRBD2. The V gene end was trimmed by 8 bases and the J gene end by 3 bases; junction bases not matched to a gene: 5. CDR1 is PRHDT, CDR2 FYEKMQ, per germline (reference sequence). The CDR3 is made up of 13 amino acids. The DNA for the CDR3 is TGTGCCAGCTCTCCTAGCGGGGACTACGAGCAGTACTTC. Residues: CASSPSGDYEQYF.

The V gene is TRBV4-1, the J gene TRBJ1-1; tentative D call: TRBD1 (6 bases). This CDR3 has 16 residues. Trimming cost V 4 bases and J 1 base, with 16 bases left between them. Germline V gives CDR1 MGHRA, CDR2 YSYEKL. The chain's CDR3 is CASSLAGALRNTEAFF. The DNA of the CDR3 is TGCGCCAGCAGCCTAGCAGGGGCCCTGAGGAACACTGAAGCTTTCTTT.

There are many counts of this clonotype. The J gene is TRBJ1-1, the V gene TRBV4-3, with 7 nucleotides matching TRBD1. Germline CDR1 reads LGHNA; CDR2 reads YSLEER. The CDR3 is 15 amino acids. The V segment lost 0 bases and the J segment 5 bases; nucleotides outside the gene matches: 6. In DNA, the CDR3 is TGCGCCAGCAGCCAAGAACCAGGGGGAGGGACTGAAGCTTTCTTT. Translation: CASSQEPGGGTEAFF.

This clonotype was detected many times. The chain is built from TRBV27 and TRBJ2-2; D possibly matches TRBD1 or TRBD2 (5 bases each). The CDR3 covers 15 residues. Per germline, CDR1 MNHEY and CDR2 SMNVEV (reference sequence). Trimming left V 7 bases short and J 5 bases short, with 17 bases between. CDR3 loop: CASTGYGDETGELFF. For the CDR3, the DNA is TGTGCCAGCACAGGTTACGGGGACGAAACCGGGGAGCTGTTTTTT.

The rearrangement uses TRBV28 and TRBJ2-7, with 12 bases aligning to TRBD2. Germline V gene lookup returns CDR1 MDHEN and CDR2 SYDVKM. Germline trimming cut 8 bases from V and 4 bases from J; bases unmatched to any gene: 18. This CDR3 region has 18 residues. CDR3 DNA: TGTGCCAGCGGCCCCGGGCTAGCGGGAGGGTCGGCAAGATACGAGCAGTACTTC. This gives the protein CASGPGLAGGSARYEQYF.

In this sample, this clonotype turned up many times. The chain employs TRBV11-3 and TRBJ2-1; 7 bases are a match to TRBD2. The CDR3 extends over 16 amino acids. The V segment lost 0 bases and the J segment 2 bases; nucleotides outside the gene matches: 4. CDR1 SGHNT and CDR2 YENEEA come from the germline V gene. The CDR3 DNA reads as TGTGCCAGCAGCTTAGATACGGGGGGAACCTACAATGAGCAGTTCTTC. Protein: CASSLDTGGTYNEQFF.

The chain has TRBV5-1 and TRBJ1-1; D perhaps matches TRBD1 (6 bases). In germline, CDR1 is SGHRS, CDR2 YFSETQ. The CDR3 is made up of 14 amino acids. V lost 5 bases and J 1 base, leaving 12 bases between the germline ends. This CDR3 reads CASRSGTQNTEAFF. CDR3 bases: TGCGCCAGCAGGTCCGGGACACAGAACACTGAAGCTTTCTTT.

There are many counts of this clonotype. The chain recombines TRBV7-6 with TRBJ2-5; D uncertain. Between the trimmed V and J ends, which lost 6 bases and 4 bases, there was a span of 15 bases. The CDR3 spans 14 residues. Germline values: CDR1 SGHVS, CDR2 FNYEAQ. CDR3: CASRVVGSGETQYF. CDR3 bases: TGTGCCAGCAGGGTCGTAGGATCTGGAGAGACCCAGTACTTC.

This clonotype was detected ten times or more. V usage is TRBV20-1 and J usage is TRBJ2-3; 7 nucleotides match TRBD1. CDR1 and CDR2 (germline): DFQATT, SNEGSKA (reference sequence). The CDR3 has 14 residues. V lost 7 bases to trimming and J lost 2 bases; unmatched junction nucleotides: 9. CDR3 DNA: TGCAGTGGGCGAGAAGGGGGCCCCACAGATACGCAGTATTTT. Amino acid sequence: CSGREGGPTDTQYF.

This clonotype was seen many times. The chain joins TRBV29-1 to TRBJ1-2; D not resolved. Trimming removed 0 bases at V and 4 bases at J, with 9 bases between. Per germline, CDR1 SQVTM and CDR2 ANQGSEA. The CDR3 consists of 13 residues. CDR3 in DNA: TGCAGCGTTGAAGAAGACACCTCCTATGGCTACACCTTC. Amino acid sequence: CSVEEDTSYGYTF.

This clonotype was seen repeatedly, ten times or more. The chain recombines TRBV9 with TRBJ2-1; no definite D call. Trimming removed 2 bases from V and 10 bases from J, with 10 bases in between. Per germline, CDR1 SGDLS and CDR2 YYNGEE. This CDR3 spans 12 amino acids. This chain's CDR3 is CASSVSPAEQFF. For the CDR3, the DNA is TGTGCCAGCAGCGTCTCTCCCGCGGAGCAGTTCTTC. Full variable domain (remainder filled in from reference TRBV9 and TRBJ2-1): DSGVTQTPKHLITATGQRVTLRCSPRSGDLSVYWYQQSLDQGLQFLIQYYNGEERAKGNILERFSAQQFPDLHSELNLSSLELGDSALYFCASSVSPAEQFFGPGTRLTVL.

The rearrangement links TRBV19 to TRBJ2-5; TRBD1 or TRBD2 may be the D gene (7 bases each). Germline CDR1 is LNHDA and CDR2 is SQIVND (reference sequence). V was trimmed by 10 bases and J by 4 bases, leaving 16 bases between them. The CDR3 contains 13 residues. The chain's CDR3 is CATRGRGGETQYF. CDR3 DNA: TGTGCCACCAGAGGCAGGGGGGGAGAGACCCAGTACTTC. The full variable domain, in which reference TRBV19 and TRBJ2-5 provide the parts outside the CDR3, is DGGITQSPKYLFRKEGQNVTLSCEQNLNHDAMYWYRQDPGQGLRLIYYSQIVNDFQKGDIAEGYSVSREKKESFPLTVTSAQKNPTAFYLCATRGRGGETQYFGPGTRLLVL.

This clonotype appeared many times. This chain connects TRBV7-8 to TRBJ2-7, with D perhaps matching TRBD1 or TRBD2 (6 bases each). CDR1 is SGHVS, CDR2 FQNEAQ, per germline. There are 15 residues in the CDR3. Trimming removed 5 bases at V and 2 bases at J, with 16 bases between. This CDR3 is CASSPFPGGAYEQYF. For the CDR3, the DNA is TGTGCCAGCAGCCCATTCCCCGGGGGCGCCTACGAGCAGTACTTC.

This clonotype showed up many times. The chain recombines TRBV6-2 or TRBV6-3 with TRBJ2-1; D not resolved. Trimming removed 7 bases from V and 10 bases from J, with 14 bases in between. Germline CDR1 reads MNHEY; CDR2 reads SVGEGT. The length of the CDR3 is 12 residues. The CDR3 protein is CASMETVGEQFF. The CDR3 nucleotides read TGTGCCAGCATGGAGACCGTAGGCGAGCAGTTCTTC.

This clonotype was detected ten times or more. The chain uses TRBV4-3 and TRBJ2-3; D could derive from TRBD1 or TRBD2 (5 bases each). Between the trimmed V and J ends, which lost 4 bases and 6 bases, there was a span of 14 bases. This CDR3 has 14 amino acids. Looked up from germline, CDR1 is LGHNA and CDR2 is YSLEER. The DNA of the CDR3 is TGCGCCAGCAGCCGGGGGATTCCGCTCGATACGCAGTATTTT. Its translation: CASSRGIPLDTQYF.

At least ten counts were recorded for this clonotype. The genes are TRBV30 and TRBJ2-1; TRBD1 matches at 8 bases. This CDR3 has 14 residues. The germline CDR1 and CDR2 sequences are GTSNPN and SVGIG (reference sequence). The trim removed 3 bases at V and 4 bases at J, leaving 5 bases unmatched. The CDR3 spells CAWSVWDRYNEQFF. The CDR3 DNA reads as TGTGCCTGGAGCGTGTGGGACAGGTACAATGAGCAGTTCTTC.

This clonotype was recorded many times. The rearrangement uses TRBV28 and TRBJ2-3; 8 bases align to TRBD2. The CDR3 is 15 amino acids. Germline V gene lookup returns CDR1 MDHEN and CDR2 SYDVKM. After removal of 8 bases from V and 2 bases from J, the junction contained 9 bases not matched to a gene. Here the CDR3 DNA reads TGTGCCAGCGAGGGGTTAGCGGGGCACACAGATACGCAGTATTTT. Translated: CASEGLAGHTDTQYF. The variable domain in full, completed from reference TRBV28 and TRBJ2-3, reads DVKVTQSSRYLVKRTGEKVFLECVQDMDHENMFWYRQDPGLGLRLIYFSYDVKMKEKGDIPEGYSVSREKKERFSLILESASTNQTSMYLCASEGLAGHTDTQYFGPGTRLTVL.

This clonotype has at least ten counts. This CDR3 is CASSSGRRTYNEQFF. The CDR3 bases are TGTGCCAGCAGCTCGGGTAGGCGGACCTACAATGAGCAGTTCTTC. V gene TRBV7-9 combines with J gene TRBJ2-1; D gene ambiguous. V lost 4 bases, J lost 2 bases, and 12 bases lay in between. Per germline, CDR1 SEHNR and CDR2 FQNEAQ (reference sequence). CDR3 length: 15 amino acids.

This clonotype came up many times. The chain recombines TRBV14 with TRBJ2-1, with TRBD2 identical over 9 bases. After removal of 1 base from V and 10 bases from J, the junction contained 8 bases not matched to a gene. The germline CDR1 and CDR2 sequences are SGHDN and FVKESK. The CDR3 contains 15 residues. CDR3 sequence (DNA): TGTGCCAGCAGCCAAGCCCCGGGACTAGCCAGGGAGCAGTTCTTC. Its protein product is CASSQAPGLAREQFF.

The table lists this clonotype with many counts. J is TRBJ2-7 and V is TRBV5-1, with 8 bases lining up with TRBD1. Germline CDR1 is SGHRS and CDR2 is YFSETQ. This CDR3 region has 14 residues. J gave up 4 bases and V 0 bases, and 3 bases lay outside the gene matches. The CDR3 loop is CASSLGGQGYEQYF. The DNA for the CDR3 is TGCGCCAGCAGCTTGGGCGGACAGGGTTACGAGCAGTACTTC.

This clonotype was seen ten or more times. The chain couples TRBV10-3 to TRBJ2-7; D is perhaps TRBD2 (5 bases). Looked up from germline, CDR1 is ENHRY and CDR2 is SYGVKD. CDR3 length: 16 residues. Trimming removed 0 bases at V and 5 bases at J, with 17 bases between. CDR3 region: CAISESFGGAFNEQYF. The CDR3 DNA follows: TGTGCCATCAGTGAGTCGTTCGGAGGAGCGTTCAACGAGCAGTACTTC.

This clonotype was detected ten times or more. The chain carries TRBV5-1 and TRBJ2-1; D not certain. Germline loops: CDR1 SGHRS, CDR2 YFSETQ. The CDR3 length is 13 residues. V was clipped by 3 bases and J by 8 bases, with 12 bases between them. CDR3 DNA: TGCGCCAGCAGCTCCGTAGCCGTGCATGAGCAGTTCTTC. Amino acid sequence: CASSSVAVHEQFF. The variable domain in full, completed from reference TRBV5-1 and TRBJ2-1, reads KAGVTQTPRYLIKTRGQQVTLSCSPISGHRSVSWYQQTPGQGLQFLFEYFSETQRNKGNFPGRFSGRQFSNSRSEMNVSTLELGDSALYLCASSSVAVHEQFFGPGTRLTVL.

This clonotype was detected many times. The chain joins TRBV7-8 to TRBJ2-1, with D perhaps being TRBD1 or TRBD2 (6 bases each). The V end lost 8 bases, the J end lost 10 bases, and 12 bases lay between the germline ends. The CDR3 has 11 residues. Germline V gives CDR1 SGHVS, CDR2 FQNEAQ. CDR3 loop: CASLDGGEQFF. In nucleotides, the CDR3 is TGTGCCAGCCTAGACGGGGGCGAGCAGTTCTTC.

This clonotype has a count of ten or more. The chain uses TRBV6-5 and TRBJ2-2; no clear D gene. Germline V gene lookup returns CDR1 MNHEY and CDR2 SVGAGI. V lost 2 bases to trimming and J lost 6 bases, with 10 bases between them. This CDR3 has 14 residues. CDR3 in amino acids: CASSYIPVSGELFF. The CDR3, as DNA: TGTGCCAGCAGTTACATCCCGGTATCCGGGGAGCTGTTTTTT.

This clonotype appeared many times. The rearrangement joins TRBV29-1 to TRBJ2-7; D not resolved. Trimming removed 4 bases at V and 2 bases at J, with 9 bases between. CDR1 SQVTM and CDR2 ANQGSEA come from the germline V gene. This CDR3 has 12 residues. CDR3 bases: TGCAGCGTTGGTTTTTCCACCTACGAGCAGTACTTC. It specifies CSVGFSTYEQYF.

Many counts were recorded for this clonotype. J is TRBJ2-1 and V is TRBV12-5; TRBD2 is a possible D gene (6 bases). This CDR3 comprises 13 residues. Germline V gene lookup returns CDR1 LGHNT and CDR2 FRNRAP. Trimming shortened V by 6 bases and J by 4 bases, and 10 bases separated the two germline ends. The CDR3 coding sequence is TGTGCTAGTGGGTCTGCGGGGTACAATGAGCAGTTCTTC. It codes for CASGSAGYNEQFF.